This TCR beta chain originates from a study of blood T cell repertoires in COVID-19. The CDR3 length is 14 residues. The germline gives CDR1 SGHTA, CDR2 FQGNSA. Trimming took 5 bases from V and 9 from J; bases not matched to a gene: 10. The table lists this clone with a few counts. Profiled with immunoSEQ multiplex PCR; TCRdb holds only in-frame clones, not every one. Of roughly 75,000 clones in the sample, around two thirds were seen once. The sequencing sample was made of peripheral blood. The chain joins TRBV7-2 to TRBJ1-3; the match to TRBD1 covers 7 bases. This TCR derives from a human donor with acute or convalescent COVID-19. The donor label of this sample is uncertain. The CDR3 here is CASSHRDRGRTIYF. In nucleotides, the CDR3 is TGTGCCAGCAGCCACCGGGACAGAGGACGCACCATATATTTT.